The rows below give T cell receptor beta chains drawn from one sample of a study of shared clonotypes between healthy human individuals. Profiling relied on immunoSEQ multiplex PCR, and the TCRdb table lists in-frame clones only, not all of them. This sample yields fewer than 2.5 million clones, of which 93% are seen a single time; roughly 0.36% belongs to the top ten. The material sequenced was naive CD4+ T cells from PBMCs. These receptors were obtained from a man younger than 35 in good health. Some clones in this sample may be carry-over from other donors' samples. Both conserved end residues are part of each CDR3. Each record gives: D gene, J gene, V gene, CDR3 protein, CDR3 DNA. D genes are given only for firm matches.

TRBD2 TRBJ2-5 TRBV19 CASSPGLAGGFGETQYF TGTGCCAGTAGCCCGGGACTAGCGGGAGGGTTCGGAGAGACCCAGTACTTC
TRBD1 TRBJ1-2 TRBV7-9 CASSPPTTGDYGYTF TGTGCCAGCAGCCCACCAACGACAGGGGACTATGGCTACACCTTC
NA TRBJ1-2 TRBV28 CASSFINTRNYGYTF TGTGCCAGCAGTTTTATCAACACCCGCAACTATGGCTACACCTTC
NA TRBJ1-5 TRBV28 CASSKERQPQHF TGTGCCAGCAGCAAGGAGCGGCAGCCCCAGCATTTT
NA TRBJ1-5 TRBV6-1 CASSEVGIQWPQHF TGTGCCAGCAGTGAAGTCGGCATACAATGGCCCCAGCATTTT
NA TRBJ2-2 TRBV11-3 CASSTPFGPNGGELFF TGTGCCAGCAGCACCCCTTTCGGGCCTAACGGGGGGGAGCTGTTTTTT
NA TRBJ1-2 TRBV4-3 CASNQALSPGSYGYTF TGCGCCAGCAACCAAGCCTTGTCTCCAGGGTCCTATGGCTACACCTTC
NA TRBJ2-7 TRBV19 CASSTRDGGEQYF TGTGCCAGTAGTACCCGGGATGGGGGCGAGCAGTACTTC
NA TRBJ2-3 TRBV2 CASSPLGGGPTDTQYF TGTGCCAGCAGCCCGCTTGGGGGAGGCCCCACAGATACGCAGTATTTT
NA TRBJ2-1 TRBV21-1 CASSRLAGGPIYEQFF TGTGCCAGCAGCAGGCTAGCGGGAGGCCCTATTTATGAGCAGTTCTTC
NA TRBJ1-2 TRBV28 CASSSPDIVRNYGYTF TGTGCCAGCAGTTCCCCGGACATTGTAAGGAACTATGGCTACACCTTC
TRBD2 TRBJ2-1 TRBV4-1 CASSHNIAGWESSYNEQFF TGCGCCAGCAGCCACAATATAGCGGGGTGGGAGAGCTCCTACAATGAGCAGTTCTTC
TRBD2 TRBJ2-1 TRBV15 CATSPLAGRSSYNEQFF TGTGCCACCAGCCCACTAGCGGGAAGGAGCTCCTACAATGAGCAGTTCTTC
TRBD2 TRBJ2-3 TRBV28 CASRPRTSGLPTDTQYF TGTGCCAGCAGACCCCGGACTAGCGGCCTTCCCACAGATACGCAGTATTTT
TRBD1 TRBJ2-2 TRBV19 CASSWDRGETGELFF TGTGCCAGTAGCTGGGACAGGGGAGAGACCGGGGAGCTGTTTTTT
NA TRBJ2-1 TRBV28 CASSFTGRGPRDEQFF TGTGCCAGCAGTTTCACGGGCCGCGGCCCCAGGGATGAGCAGTTCTTC
NA TRBJ1-1 TRBV6-1 CASSEGGGRTEAFF TGTGCCAGCAGTGAGGGCGGAGGGCGGACTGAAGCTTTCTTT
TRBD1 TRBJ1-1 TRBV4-2 CASSQDGAGGVSTEAFF TGTGCCAGCAGCCAAGACGGTGCAGGGGGCGTGAGCACTGAAGCTTTCTTT
TRBD2 TRBJ2-3 TRBV2 CASSWTSGADTQYF TGTGCCAGCTCTTGGACTAGCGGCGCAGATACGCAGTATTTT
TRBD1 TRBJ2-5 TRBV7-3 CASSWGTGGEETQYF TGTGCCAGCAGCTGGGGGACAGGGGGAGAAGAGACCCAGTACTTC
NA TRBJ2-2 TRBV7-9 CASSLPRREFKNTGELFF TGTGCCAGCAGCTTACCCCGGAGAGAATTCAAGAACACCGGGGAGCTGTTTTTT
NA TRBJ1-3 TRBV30 CAWTDAPGNTIYF TGTGCCTGGACCGACGCCCCTGGAAACACCATATATTTT
NA TRBJ1-1 TRBV5-1 CASSLEEGMNTEAFF TGCGCCAGCAGCTTAGAGGAGGGGATGAACACTGAAGCTTTCTTT
TRBD1 TRBJ2-7 TRBV6-6 CASSYSARGSYEQYF TGTGCCAGCAGTTACTCCGCCAGGGGGTCTTACGAGCAGTACTTC
NA TRBJ1-1 TRBV5-1 CASSSGVANTEAFF TGCGCCAGCAGCTCGGGCGTAGCGAACACTGAAGCTTTCTTT